This T cell receptor (beta chain) was documented in a study of cytomegalovirus exposure and HLA in healthy donors. As to this clone: As yet, its antigen is unknown.

Study-level results: The authors later found HLA-associated TCR beta chains more clonally expanded than equally common others. Fewer N-insertions than the 666-donor mean were reportedly shown by an Asian-associated ancestry cluster in a later analysis. One variant, a missense change in DCLRE1C, was linked in a later analysis to TCR beta V- and J-gene trimming. Later work found most CMV-associated TCR beta chains apparently HLA-restricted.

The PCR had 60 Vbeta and 13 Jbeta primers. The method was immunoSEQ multiplex PCR; TCRdb's version includes in-frame clones alone and lacks a portion of them. The sample contains 150,000 to 200,000 clones, around 80% of which appear only once. The receptor was derived from a woman in her sixties in good health and CMV-seropositive. Sample: PBMCs.

The CDR3 sequence: CASSERRSTQYF. CDR3 DNA: TGTGCCAGCAGTGAACGGAGGAGTACGCAGTATTTT. V and J are TRBV2 and TRBJ2-3; the D gene is possibly TRBD2 (5 bases). The CDR3 has 12 residues. The germline V gene has CDR1 SNHLY and CDR2 FYNNEI. V gave up 2 bases and J gave up 8 bases, with 8 bases separating them.